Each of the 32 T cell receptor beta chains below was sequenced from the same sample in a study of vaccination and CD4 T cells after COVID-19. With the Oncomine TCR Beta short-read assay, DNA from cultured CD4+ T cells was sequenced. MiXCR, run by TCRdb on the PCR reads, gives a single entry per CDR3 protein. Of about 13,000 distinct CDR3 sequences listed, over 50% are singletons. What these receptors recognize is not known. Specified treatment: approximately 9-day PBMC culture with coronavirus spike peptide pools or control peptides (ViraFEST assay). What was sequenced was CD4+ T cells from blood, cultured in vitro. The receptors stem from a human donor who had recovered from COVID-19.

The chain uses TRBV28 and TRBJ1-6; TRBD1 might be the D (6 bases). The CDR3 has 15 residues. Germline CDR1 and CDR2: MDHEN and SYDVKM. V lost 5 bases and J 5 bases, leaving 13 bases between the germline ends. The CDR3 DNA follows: TGTGCCAGCAGTCCGGGGGGCGCCCATAATTCACCCCTCCACTTT. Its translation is CASSPGGAHNSPLHF.

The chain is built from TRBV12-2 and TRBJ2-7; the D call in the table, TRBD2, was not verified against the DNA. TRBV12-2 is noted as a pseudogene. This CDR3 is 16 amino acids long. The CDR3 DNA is TGTGCAAGTCGCTTAGTTCGGTGGGCCTGGTTCCACGAGCAGTACTTC. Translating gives CASRLVRWAWFHEQYF.

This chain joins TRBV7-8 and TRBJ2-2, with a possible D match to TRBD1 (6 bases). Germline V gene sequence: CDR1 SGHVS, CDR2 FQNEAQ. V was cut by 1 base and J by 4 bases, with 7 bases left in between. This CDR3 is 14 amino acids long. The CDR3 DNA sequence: TGTGCCAGCAGCTTAGGGGGGCCCACCGGGGAGCTGTTTTTT. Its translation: CASSLGGPTGELFF.

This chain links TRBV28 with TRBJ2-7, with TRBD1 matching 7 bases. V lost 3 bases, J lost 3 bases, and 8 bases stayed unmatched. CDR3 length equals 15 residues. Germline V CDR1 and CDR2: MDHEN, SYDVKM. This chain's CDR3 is CASSFKWDRVYEQYF. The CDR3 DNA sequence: TGTGCCAGCAGTTTTAAGTGGGACAGAGTCTACGAGCAGTACTTC.

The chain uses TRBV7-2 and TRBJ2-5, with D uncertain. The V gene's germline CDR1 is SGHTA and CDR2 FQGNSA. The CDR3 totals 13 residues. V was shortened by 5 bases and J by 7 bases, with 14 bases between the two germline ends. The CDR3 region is CASSPVYTGTQYF. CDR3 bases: TGTGCCAGCAGCCCAGTTTATACGGGGACCCAGTACTTC.

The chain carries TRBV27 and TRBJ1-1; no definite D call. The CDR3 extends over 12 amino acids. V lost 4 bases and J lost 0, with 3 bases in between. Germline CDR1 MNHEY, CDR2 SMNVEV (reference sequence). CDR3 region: CASSSMNTEAFF. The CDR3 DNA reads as TGTGCCAGCAGTTCGATGAACACTGAAGCTTTCTTT.

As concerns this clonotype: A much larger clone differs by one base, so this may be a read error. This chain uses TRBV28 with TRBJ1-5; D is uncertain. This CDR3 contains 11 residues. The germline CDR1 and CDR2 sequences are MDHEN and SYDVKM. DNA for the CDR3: TGTGCCAGCAGTAGCAATCAGCCCCGGCATTTT. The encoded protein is CASSSNQPRHF.

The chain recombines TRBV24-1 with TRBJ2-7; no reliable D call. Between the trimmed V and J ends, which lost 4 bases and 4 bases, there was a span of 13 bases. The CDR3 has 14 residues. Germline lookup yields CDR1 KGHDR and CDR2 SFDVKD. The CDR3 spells CATSEPSSPYEQYF. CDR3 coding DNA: TGTGCCACCAGTGAGCCCTCCTCCCCTTACGAGCAGTACTTC.

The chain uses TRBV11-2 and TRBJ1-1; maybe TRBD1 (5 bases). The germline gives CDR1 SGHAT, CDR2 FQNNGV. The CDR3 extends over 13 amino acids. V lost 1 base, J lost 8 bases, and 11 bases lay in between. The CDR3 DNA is TGTGCCAGCAGCTTAGGGATCAGGGCAGAAGCTTTCTTT. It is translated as CASSLGIRAEAFF.

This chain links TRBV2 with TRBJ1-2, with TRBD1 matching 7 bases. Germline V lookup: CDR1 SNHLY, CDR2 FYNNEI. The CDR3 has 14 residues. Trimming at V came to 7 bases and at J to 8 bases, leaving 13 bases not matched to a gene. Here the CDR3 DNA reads TGTGCCAGCAACCTTGACAGGGAGGTGTGGGGCTACACCTTC. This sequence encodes CASNLDREVWGYTF.

The CDR3 loop reads CSASKGQGASYEQYF. DNA of the CDR3: TGCAGTGCTAGTAAGGGACAGGGGGCGTCCTACGAGCAGTACTTC. V is TRBV20-1 and J is TRBJ2-7; 12 bases fit TRBD1. The V segment lost 3 bases and the J segment 1 base; nucleotides outside the gene matches: 4. Germline CDR1 is DFQATT and CDR2 is SNEGSKA (reference sequence). This CDR3 has 15 amino acids.

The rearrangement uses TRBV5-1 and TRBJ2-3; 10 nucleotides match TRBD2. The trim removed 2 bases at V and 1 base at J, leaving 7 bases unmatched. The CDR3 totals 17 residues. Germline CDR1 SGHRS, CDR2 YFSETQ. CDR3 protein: CASSLPLAGAGTDTQYF. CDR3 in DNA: TGCGCCAGCAGCTTACCCCTAGCGGGAGCAGGCACAGATACGCAGTATTTT.

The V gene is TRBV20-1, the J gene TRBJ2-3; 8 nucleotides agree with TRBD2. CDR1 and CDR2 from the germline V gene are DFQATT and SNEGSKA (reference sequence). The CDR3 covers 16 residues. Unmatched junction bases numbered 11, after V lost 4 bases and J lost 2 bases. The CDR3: CSAKGLVPVLTDTQYF. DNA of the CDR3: TGCAGTGCTAAGGGACTAGTTCCTGTCCTCACAGATACGCAGTATTTT.

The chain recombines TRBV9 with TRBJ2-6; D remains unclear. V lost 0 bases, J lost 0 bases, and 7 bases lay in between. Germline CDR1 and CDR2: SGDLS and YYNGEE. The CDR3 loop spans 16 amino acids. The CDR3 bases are TGTGCCAGCAGCGTAGGGTCGGTCTCTGGGGCCAACGTCCTGACTTTC. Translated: CASSVGSVSGANVLTF.

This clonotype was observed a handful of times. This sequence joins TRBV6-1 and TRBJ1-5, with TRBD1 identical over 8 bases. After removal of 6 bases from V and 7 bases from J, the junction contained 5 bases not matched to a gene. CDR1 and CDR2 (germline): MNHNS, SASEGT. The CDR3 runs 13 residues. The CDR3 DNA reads TGTGCCAGCAGGCAACAGGGGGACCAGCCCCAGCATTTT. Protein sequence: CASRQQGDQPQHF.

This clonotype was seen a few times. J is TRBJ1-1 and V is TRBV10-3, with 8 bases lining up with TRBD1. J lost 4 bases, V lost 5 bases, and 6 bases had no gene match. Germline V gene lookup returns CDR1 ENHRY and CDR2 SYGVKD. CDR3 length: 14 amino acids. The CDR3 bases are TGTGCCATCAGTCTTGGACAGGGATCCACTGAAGCTTTCTTT. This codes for CAISLGQGSTEAFF.

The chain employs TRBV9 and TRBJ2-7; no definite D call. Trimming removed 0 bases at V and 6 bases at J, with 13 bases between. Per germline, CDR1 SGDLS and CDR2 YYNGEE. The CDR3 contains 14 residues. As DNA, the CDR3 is TGTGCCAGCAGCGTAGGAGGCCGTAAAATCGAGCAGTACTTC. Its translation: CASSVGGRKIEQYF.

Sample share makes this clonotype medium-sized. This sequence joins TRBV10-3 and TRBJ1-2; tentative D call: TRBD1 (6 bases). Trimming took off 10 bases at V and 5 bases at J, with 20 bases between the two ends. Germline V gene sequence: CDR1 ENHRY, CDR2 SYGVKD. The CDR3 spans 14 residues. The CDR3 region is CATNNRDPRYGYTF. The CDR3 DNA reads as TGTGCCACCAATAACAGGGACCCACGGTATGGCTACACCTTC.

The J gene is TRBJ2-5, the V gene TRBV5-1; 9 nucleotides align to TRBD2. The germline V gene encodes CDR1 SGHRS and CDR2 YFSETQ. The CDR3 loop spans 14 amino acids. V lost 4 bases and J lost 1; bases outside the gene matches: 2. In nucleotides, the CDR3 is TGCGCCAGCAGCCTAGCGGGGATCCAAGAGACCCAGTACTTC. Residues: CASSLAGIQETQYF. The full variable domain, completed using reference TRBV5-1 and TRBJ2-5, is KAGVTQTPRYLIKTRGQQVTLSCSPISGHRSVSWYQQTPGQGLQFLFEYFSETQRNKGNFPGRFSGRQFSNSRSEMNVSTLELGDSALYLCASSLAGIQETQYFGPGTRLLVL.

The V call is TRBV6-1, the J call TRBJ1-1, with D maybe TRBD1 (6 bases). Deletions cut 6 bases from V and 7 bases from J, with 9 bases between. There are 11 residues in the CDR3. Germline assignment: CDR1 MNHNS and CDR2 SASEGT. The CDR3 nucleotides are TGTGCCAGCAGAATGACAGGTGAAGCTTTCTTT. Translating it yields CASRMTGEAFF.

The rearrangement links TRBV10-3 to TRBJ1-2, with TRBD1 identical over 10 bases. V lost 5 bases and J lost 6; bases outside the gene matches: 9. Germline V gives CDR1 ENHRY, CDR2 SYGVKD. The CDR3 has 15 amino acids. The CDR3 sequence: CAISKRDRGEDGYTF. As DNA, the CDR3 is TGTGCCATCAGTAAAAGGGACAGGGGCGAGGATGGCTACACCTTC.

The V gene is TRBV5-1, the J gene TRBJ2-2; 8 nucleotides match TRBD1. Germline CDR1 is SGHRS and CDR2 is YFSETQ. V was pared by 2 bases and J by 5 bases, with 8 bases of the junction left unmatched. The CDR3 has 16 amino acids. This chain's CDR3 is CASSLGTGIATGELFF. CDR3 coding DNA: TGCGCCAGCAGCTTAGGGACAGGTATTGCGACCGGGGAGCTGTTTTTT.

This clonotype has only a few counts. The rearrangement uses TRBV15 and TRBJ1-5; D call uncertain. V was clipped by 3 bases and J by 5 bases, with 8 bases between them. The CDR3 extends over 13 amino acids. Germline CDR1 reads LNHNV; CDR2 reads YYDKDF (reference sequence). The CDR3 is CATSRWVDQPQHF. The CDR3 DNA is TGTGCCACCAGCAGGTGGGTTGATCAGCCCCAGCATTTT.

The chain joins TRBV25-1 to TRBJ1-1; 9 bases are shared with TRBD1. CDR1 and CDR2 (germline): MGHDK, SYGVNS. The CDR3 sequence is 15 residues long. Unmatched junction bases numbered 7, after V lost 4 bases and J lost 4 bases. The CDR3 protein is CASSAWTGEGTEAFF. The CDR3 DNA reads TGTGCCAGCAGTGCGTGGACAGGGGAGGGCACTGAAGCTTTCTTT. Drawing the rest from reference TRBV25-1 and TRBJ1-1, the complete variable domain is EADIYQTPRYLVIGTGKKITLECSQTMGHDKMYWYQQDPGMELHLIHYSYGVNSTEKGDLSSESTVSRIRTEHFPLTLESARPSHTSQYLCASSAWTGEGTEAFFGQGTRLTVV.

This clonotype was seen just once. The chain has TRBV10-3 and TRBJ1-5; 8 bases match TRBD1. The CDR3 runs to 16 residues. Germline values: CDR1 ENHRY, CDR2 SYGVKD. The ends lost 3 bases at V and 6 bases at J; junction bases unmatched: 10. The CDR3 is CAISDGNQGARQPQHF. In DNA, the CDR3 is TGTGCCATCAGTGACGGAAACCAGGGGGCGCGTCAGCCCCAGCATTTT.

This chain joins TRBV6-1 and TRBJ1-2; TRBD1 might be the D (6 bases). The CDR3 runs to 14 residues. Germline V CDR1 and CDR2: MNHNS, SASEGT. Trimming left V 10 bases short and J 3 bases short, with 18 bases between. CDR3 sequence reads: CATQGGAVYYGYTF. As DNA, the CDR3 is TGTGCCACCCAAGGGGGGGCCGTCTACTATGGCTACACCTTC.

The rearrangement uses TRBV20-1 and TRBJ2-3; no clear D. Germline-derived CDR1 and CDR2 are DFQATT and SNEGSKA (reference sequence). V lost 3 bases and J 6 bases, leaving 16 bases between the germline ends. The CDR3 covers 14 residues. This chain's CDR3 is CSARRTASMDTQYF. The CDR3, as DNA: TGCAGTGCTAGGCGAACGGCCAGTATGGATACGCAGTATTTT.

This chain's CDR3 is CASIRGGGASSYEQYF. Here the CDR3 DNA reads TGTGCCAGCATTCGAGGGGGCGGTGCGAGCTCCTACGAGCAGTACTTC. The rearrangement uses TRBV28 and TRBJ2-7; 7 bases are a match to TRBD1. The junction had 12 bases not matched to a gene; V was cut back by 7 bases and J by 0 bases. CDR1 is MDHEN and CDR2 is SYDVKM in the germline V gene. This CDR3 spans 16 amino acids. Full variable domain (rest looked up from reference TRBV28 and TRBJ2-7): DVKVTQSSRYLVKRTGEKVFLECVQDMDHENMFWYRQDPGLGLRLIYFSYDVKMKEKGDIPEGYSVSREKKERFSLILESASTNQTSMYLCASIRGGGASSYEQYFGPGTRLTVT.

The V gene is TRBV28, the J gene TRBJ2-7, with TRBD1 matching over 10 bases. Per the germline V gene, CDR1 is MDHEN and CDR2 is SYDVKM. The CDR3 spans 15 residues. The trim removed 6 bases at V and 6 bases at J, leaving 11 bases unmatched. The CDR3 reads CASRTPGQGRREQYF. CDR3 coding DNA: TGTGCCAGCAGGACCCCGGGACAGGGGCGTCGCGAGCAGTACTTC.

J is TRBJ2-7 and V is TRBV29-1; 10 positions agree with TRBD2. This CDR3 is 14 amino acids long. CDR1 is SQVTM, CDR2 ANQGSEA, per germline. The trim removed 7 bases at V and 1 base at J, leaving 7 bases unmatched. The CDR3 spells CSALKREGSYEQYF. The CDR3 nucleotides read TGCAGCGCCCTTAAGCGGGAGGGTTCCTACGAGCAGTACTTC.

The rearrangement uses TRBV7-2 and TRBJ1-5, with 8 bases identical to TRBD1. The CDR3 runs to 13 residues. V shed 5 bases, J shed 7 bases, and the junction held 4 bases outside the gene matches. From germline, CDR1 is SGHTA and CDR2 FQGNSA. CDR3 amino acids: CASSLDRVQPQHF. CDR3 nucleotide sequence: TGTGCCAGCAGCCTGGACAGGGTCCAGCCCCAGCATTTT. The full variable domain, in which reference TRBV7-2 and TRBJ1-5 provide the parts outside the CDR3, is GAGVSQSPSNKVTEKGKDVELRCDPISGHTALYWYRQSLGQGLEFLIYFQGNSAPDKSGLPSDRFSAERTGGSVSTLTIQRTQQEDSAVYLCASSLDRVQPQHFGDGTRLSIL.

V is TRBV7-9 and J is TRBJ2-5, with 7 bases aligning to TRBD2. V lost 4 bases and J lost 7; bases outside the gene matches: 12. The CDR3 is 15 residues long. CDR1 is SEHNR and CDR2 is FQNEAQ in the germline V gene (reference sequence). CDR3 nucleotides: TGTGCCAGCAGCTCCGGACTAGTGGGCCGCGCGACCCAGTACTTC. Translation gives CASSSGLVGRATQYF.